Below are 29 T cell receptor beta chains sequenced from a single sample in a study of T cell responses to AZD1222 COVID-19 vaccine. Sequencing used immunoSEQ multiplex PCR; TCRdb keeps in-frame clones, though not all of them. The sample shows about 200,000 clones, about 93% of them seen only once. Here the sequenced sample was peripheral blood, taken 28 days after the second AZD1222 dose. The receptors were sampled from an adult who received the AZD1222 COVID-19 vaccine.

This clone was counted a single time. The CDR3 coding sequence is TGTGCCAGCAGTGCCCTCGGGAACACTGAAGCTTTCTTT. The encoded protein is CASSALGNTEAFF. The genes are TRBV2 and TRBJ1-1; no firm D call. The germline CDR1 and CDR2 sequences are SNHLY and FYNNEI. The CDR3 consists of 13 residues. V was shortened by 4 bases and J by 1 base, with 7 bases between the two germline ends.

The chain recombines TRBV24-1 with TRBJ1-5; D gene uncertain. Germline assignment: CDR1 KGHDR and CDR2 SFDVKD. The CDR3 is 15 residues long. Trimming removed 3 bases from V and 1 base from J, with 9 bases in between. In DNA, the CDR3 is TGTGCCACCAGTGATCCCGGACTGAGCAATCAGCCCCAGCATTTT. Amino acid sequence: CATSDPGLSNQPQHF.

The CDR3 protein is CASSSRRERTDTQYF. DNA of the CDR3: TGCGCCAGCAGCTCAAGGAGGGAGCGCACAGATACGCAGTATTTT. The chain is built from TRBV5-1 and TRBJ2-3, with D possibly being TRBD2 (6 bases). The V gene's germline CDR1 is SGHRS and CDR2 YFSETQ. Trimming removed 3 bases from V and 1 base from J, with 12 bases in between. This CDR3 has 15 amino acids. Based on the CDR3 plus reference TRBV5-1 and TRBJ2-3, the full variable domain is KAGVTQTPRYLIKTRGQQVTLSCSPISGHRSVSWYQQTPGQGLQFLFEYFSETQRNKGNFPGRFSGRQFSNSRSEMNVSTLELGDSALYLCASSSRRERTDTQYFGPGTRLTVL.

V gene TRBV27 combines with J gene TRBJ1-1, with D perhaps matching TRBD1 (5 bases). The CDR3 runs to 15 residues. V dropped 0 bases and J dropped 2 bases, with 10 bases sitting between them. The germline CDR1 and CDR2 sequences are MNHEY and SMNVEV (reference sequence). The CDR3 nucleotides read TGTGCCAGCAGTTTATCAGGGGTCGTAAACACTGAAGCTTTCTTT. Translating it yields CASSLSGVVNTEAFF.

The chain couples TRBV7-2 to TRBJ1-2; no clear D gene. V was shortened by 0 bases and J by 4 bases, with 9 bases between the two germline ends. This CDR3 is 14 amino acids long. Per the germline V gene, CDR1 is SGHTA and CDR2 is FQGNSA. The CDR3 is CASSLASASYGYTF. The CDR3 DNA reads as TGTGCCAGCAGCTTAGCGTCGGCAAGCTATGGCTACACCTTC. Based on the CDR3 plus reference TRBV7-2 and TRBJ1-2, the full variable domain is GAGVSQSPSNKVTEKGKDVELRCDPISGHTALYWYRQSLGQGLEFLIYFQGNSAPDKSGLPSDRFSAERTGGSVSTLTIQRTQQEDSAVYLCASSLASASYGYTFGSGTRLTVV.

The chain recombines TRBV10-1 with TRBJ1-1; D may be TRBD1 (5 bases). Germline CDR1 WNHNN, CDR2 SYGVQD (reference sequence). The CDR3 sequence is 11 residues long. V lost 9 bases and J lost 10, with 15 bases in between. CDR3 amino acids: CARGPPGAAFF. The CDR3 DNA reads TGCGCCAGGGGGCCACCCGGTGCAGCTTTCTTT.

This clone has more than one count but fewer than ten. The chain recombines TRBV27 with TRBJ2-2; D tentatively reads TRBD1 or TRBD2 (6 bases each). This CDR3 region has 15 residues. Germline CDR1 is MNHEY and CDR2 is SMNVEV (reference sequence). V dropped 5 bases and J dropped 1 base, with 11 bases sitting between them. This chain's CDR3 is CASSPRGRNTGELFF. Written as DNA, the CDR3 is TGTGCCAGCAGTCCTCGGGGGCGGAACACCGGGGAGCTGTTTTTT.

This clone was observed once. This chain joins TRBV7-9 and TRBJ1-4, with D possibly TRBD1 on 6 matching bases. Trimming left V 5 bases short and J 2 bases short, with 24 bases between. This CDR3 has 19 amino acids. The germline V gene has CDR1 SEHNR and CDR2 FQNEAQ (reference sequence). The CDR3 sequence is CASSIPTGTTILTNEKLFF. CDR3 sequence (DNA): TGTGCCAGCAGCATCCCCACCGGGACAACTATCTTGACTAATGAAAAACTGTTTTTT.

The CDR3 nucleotides are TGTGCCAGTACATCTCCCTACGAGCAGTACTTC. Translation: CASTSPYEQYF. The chain uses TRBV28 and TRBJ2-7; the D is unclear. Trimming stripped 9 bases from V and 2 bases from J, with 8 bases between. This CDR3 is 11 amino acids long. CDR1 MDHEN and CDR2 SYDVKM come from the germline V gene.

The chain couples TRBV6-1 to TRBJ2-7; D is ambiguous. Germline assignment: CDR1 MNHNS and CDR2 SASEGT. Trimming cost V 2 bases and J 1 base, with 6 bases left between them. CDR3 length: 13 amino acids. This CDR3 reads CASSEQVSYEQYF. In DNA form, the CDR3 reads TGTGCCAGCAGTGAACAGGTATCCTACGAGCAGTACTTC.

The rearrangement joins TRBV4-1 to TRBJ2-3, with D unclear. Germline CDR1 and CDR2: MGHRA and YSYEKL. The CDR3 spans 16 residues. V dropped 4 bases and J dropped 0 bases, with 14 bases sitting between them. CDR3 in amino acids: CASSPGRSPSTDTQYF. The CDR3, as DNA: TGCGCCAGCAGCCCCGGAAGGTCACCTAGCACAGATACGCAGTATTTT.

V and J are TRBV5-5 and TRBJ1-1, with a possible D match to TRBD1 (5 bases). The germline V gene has CDR1 SGHKS and CDR2 YYEKEE (reference sequence). There are 17 residues in the CDR3. V lost 0 bases to trimming and J lost 0 bases, with 15 bases between them. The CDR3 protein is CASSLAFVGRMNTEAFF. CDR3 DNA sequence: TGTGCCAGCAGCTTGGCCTTTGTGGGGCGTATGAACACTGAAGCTTTCTTT.

The rearrangement joins TRBV7-2 to TRBJ2-5; D call uncertain. The CDR3 has 14 amino acids. V was shortened by 4 bases and J by 1 base, with 10 bases between the two germline ends. Germline V gene lookup returns CDR1 SGHTA and CDR2 FQGNSA. The chain's CDR3 is CASSSLGFQETQYF. CDR3 bases: TGTGCCAGCAGCTCTCTGGGCTTCCAAGAGACCCAGTACTTC.

Worth noting for this clone: An end of the junction does not agree with germline; a read error may underlie this. The rearrangement uses TRBV18 and TRBJ1-3; unclear D gene. Germline CDR1 is KGHSH and CDR2 is LQKENI. The CDR3 contains 14 residues. The chain's CDR3 is CASSAEISRNTIYF. DNA for the CDR3: TGTGCCAGCTCGGCCGAGATCTCTAGAAACACCATATATTTT.

This clone was counted a single time. The gene calls are TRBV6-1 and TRBJ1-1; no clear D gene. This CDR3 spans 14 amino acids. With 2 bases removed from V and 1 base from J, the gap between germline ends came to 8 bases. Germline values: CDR1 MNHNS, CDR2 SASEGT. The CDR3 protein is CASSEPFGNTEAFF. The CDR3 nucleotides read TGTGCCAGCAGTGAACCGTTTGGGAACACTGAAGCTTTCTTT.

The rearrangement joins TRBV7-6 to TRBJ2-6, with D hard to call. The CDR3 covers 15 residues. Per the germline V gene, CDR1 is SGHVS and CDR2 is FNYEAQ. Trimming stripped 1 base from V and 1 base from J, with 5 bases between. DNA for the CDR3: TGTGCCAGCAGCTTAGGGGTGTCTGGGGCCAACGTCCTGACTTTC. Translation: CASSLGVSGANVLTF. Supplemented by reference TRBV7-6 and TRBJ2-6, the full variable domain reads GAGVSQSPRYKVTKRGQDVALRCDPISGHVSLYWYRQALGQGPEFLTYFNYEAQQDKSGLPNDRFSAERPEGSISTLTIQRTEQRDSAMYRCASSLGVSGANVLTFGAGSRLTVL.

The chain employs TRBV5-1 and TRBJ1-1, with D unclear. In germline, CDR1 is SGHRS, CDR2 YFSETQ. This CDR3 comprises 14 residues. The V end was cut by 1 base, the J end by 4 bases, with 11 bases between. The CDR3 DNA sequence: TGCGCCAGCAGCTTGTGGGCGGGCGCCACTGAAGCTTTCTTT. This translates into CASSLWAGATEAFF.

The J gene is TRBJ2-3, the V gene TRBV7-2; D possibly corresponds to TRBD2 (5 bases). The germline V and J ends were trimmed by 2 bases and 4 bases, with 16 bases remaining between them. The CDR3 runs 16 residues. From germline, CDR1 is SGHTA and CDR2 FQGNSA. This chain's CDR3 is CASSLRSGSSPDTQYF. The CDR3, as DNA: TGTGCCAGCAGCTTACGGAGCGGTTCTAGCCCAGATACGCAGTATTTT.

The rearrangement uses TRBV12-3 or TRBV12-4 and TRBJ1-3; D gene uncertain. The CDR3 contains 13 residues. Trimming shortened V by 3 bases and J by 4 bases, and 7 bases separated the two germline ends. This CDR3 reads CASSFARGNTIYF. CDR3 nucleotide sequence: TGTGCCAGCAGTTTCGCCAGGGGAAACACCATATATTTT.

V is TRBV19 and J is TRBJ2-1, with a weak D call TRBD1 (6 bases). The CDR3 runs 16 residues. V was shortened by 5 bases and J by 1 base, with 15 bases between the two germline ends. Germline CDR1 LNHDA, CDR2 SQIVND (reference sequence). The CDR3 DNA sequence: TGTGCCAGTAGTGCCCTACAGGGTAGGTCCTACAATGAGCAGTTCTTC. Protein product: CASSALQGRSYNEQFF. Filled out from reference TRBV19 and TRBJ2-1, the complete variable domain reads DGGITQSPKYLFRKEGQNVTLSCEQNLNHDAMYWYRQDPGQGLRLIYYSQIVNDFQKGDIAEGYSVSREKKESFPLTVTSAQKNPTAFYLCASSALQGRSYNEQFFGPGTRLTVL.

The gene calls are TRBV5-1 and TRBJ2-7; unclear D gene. There are 15 residues in the CDR3. The V gene's germline CDR1 is SGHRS and CDR2 YFSETQ. V was cut by 4 bases and J by 0 bases, with 14 bases left in between. The CDR3 reads CASSPGGLSSYEQYF. The CDR3 nucleotides are TGCGCCAGCAGCCCCGGTGGGTTATCCTCCTACGAGCAGTACTTC. Full variable domain (remainder filled in from reference TRBV5-1 and TRBJ2-7): KAGVTQTPRYLIKTRGQQVTLSCSPISGHRSVSWYQQTPGQGLQFLFEYFSETQRNKGNFPGRFSGRQFSNSRSEMNVSTLELGDSALYLCASSPGGLSSYEQYFGPGTRLTVT.

V gene TRBV11-3 combines with J gene TRBJ2-3; 7 positions agree with TRBD2. V lost 0 bases to trimming and J lost 4 bases; unmatched junction nucleotides: 4. CDR3 length equals 15 residues. Germline V gene lookup returns CDR1 SGHNT and CDR2 YENEEA. The CDR3 protein is CASSLDGLGSDTQYF. In DNA, the CDR3 is TGTGCCAGCAGCTTAGACGGACTAGGGTCAGATACGCAGTATTTT.

V usage is TRBV4-2 and J usage is TRBJ2-3; 13 positions agree with TRBD2. V was pared by 0 bases and J by 1 base, with 1 base of the junction left unmatched. The V gene's germline CDR1 is LGHNA and CDR2 YNFKEQ. The CDR3 runs to 17 residues. The CDR3 DNA reads as TGTGCCAGCAGCCAAGAGGGGACTAGCGGGGGCACAGATACGCAGTATTTT. This translates into CASSQEGTSGGTDTQYF.

The chain is built from TRBV12-3 or TRBV12-4 and TRBJ1-6; D uncertain. V lost 2 bases, J lost 11 bases, and 10 bases lay in between. The CDR3 is made up of 13 amino acids. The CDR3 loop reads CASSLLDAAPLHF. The CDR3 DNA follows: TGTGCCAGCAGTTTACTGGACGCGGCACCCCTCCACTTT.

This clone was detected once. The chain links TRBV6-6 to TRBJ1-1; 7 bases align to TRBD1. V lost 5 bases, J lost 4 bases, and 7 bases stayed unmatched. Germline loops: CDR1 MNHNY, CDR2 SVGAGI (reference sequence). The CDR3 has 14 residues. The CDR3 loop reads CASSHQGGGTEAFF. The CDR3 DNA follows: TGTGCCAGCAGTCATCAGGGGGGAGGCACTGAAGCTTTCTTT.

The chain is built from TRBV12-3 or TRBV12-4 and TRBJ2-5; D may match TRBD1 or TRBD2 (5 bases each). Deletions cut 6 bases from V and 4 bases from J, with 9 bases between. The CDR3 covers 12 residues. CDR3 DNA sequence: TGTGCCAGCAGGTGGGGGTTAGAGACCCAGTACTTC. Its protein product is CASRWGLETQYF.

The V and J genes are TRBV3-1 (or the pseudogene TRBV3-2) and TRBJ1-5; D ambiguous. CDR1 is LGHDT, CDR2 YNNKEL, per germline (reference sequence). Trimming stripped 4 bases from V and 3 bases from J, with 7 bases between. The CDR3 sequence is 13 residues long. This CDR3 is CASSLQINQPQHF. In DNA, the CDR3 is TGTGCCAGCAGCCTTCAAATCAATCAGCCCCAGCATTTT.

The chain combines TRBV6-1 with TRBJ1-1, with 8 nucleotides matching TRBD1. The CDR3 totals 15 residues. V lost 1 base, J lost 4 bases, and 5 bases stayed unmatched. Germline V CDR1 and CDR2: MNHNS, SASEGT. The CDR3 bases are TGTGCCAGCAGTGAAGATTCGGGGACAGGCACTGAAGCTTTCTTT. The encoded protein is CASSEDSGTGTEAFF.

This clone was found once. Other DNA sequences from this sample encode an identical CDR3 as well. The J gene is TRBJ1-1, the V gene TRBV11-2; 8 bases line up with TRBD1. The trim removed 1 base at V and 0 bases at J, leaving 1 base unmatched. In germline, CDR1 is SGHAT, CDR2 FQNNGV. CDR3 length: 15 residues. The CDR3 region is CASSLGTGMNTEAFF. The CDR3, as DNA: TGTGCCAGCAGCTTAGGGACAGGGATGAACACTGAAGCTTTCTTT.